These 4 T cell receptor beta chains share one sample of origin, sequenced in a study of CD8+CD57+ T cells in acquired aplastic anemia. Patients who underwent sequencing had shown CD8+CD57+ cell expansion by flow cytometry. Genomic DNA served as template for TCR beta VDJ and CDR3 profiling. TCRdb ran MiXCR on the reads and lists one entry per CDR3 protein. This table holds fewer than 300,000 distinct CDR3 sequences, approximately 82% found once. The sample consisted of sorted CD4+, CD8+, or CD8+CD57+ T cells (not recorded which) from PBMCs. All receptors come from a human donor with aplastic anemia.

The rearrangement links TRBV9 to TRBJ1-2; 8 nucleotides line up with TRBD1. CDR1 and CDR2 from the germline V gene are SGDLS and YYNGEE. The CDR3 has 16 residues. Germline trimming cut 7 bases from V and 3 bases from J; bases unmatched to any gene: 14. The CDR3 loop reads CASGGAGDRQYYGYTF. The CDR3 coding sequence is TGTGCCAGCGGAGGGGCTGGGGACAGGCAGTACTATGGCTACACCTTC.

The chain couples TRBV6-4 to TRBJ1-2, with a tentative D call TRBD1 (5 bases). This CDR3 has 17 amino acids. Between the trimmed V and J ends, which lost 2 bases and 6 bases, there was a span of 22 bases. Per the germline V gene, CDR1 is MRHNA and CDR2 is SNTAGT. Here the CDR3 DNA reads TGTGCCAGCAGTGACGGGACTAGCGGGGTTCCATCACATGGCTACACCTTC. Translating it yields CASSDGTSGVPSHGYTF.

The rearrangement uses TRBV2 and TRBJ2-5; no clear D gene. The V end was cut by 8 bases, the J end by 2 bases, with 9 bases between. From germline, CDR1 is SNHLY and CDR2 FYNNEI. This CDR3 has 12 amino acids. The CDR3 protein is CASERRQETQYF. For the CDR3, the DNA is TGTGCCAGCGAACGGAGACAAGAGACCCAGTACTTC.

This sequence joins TRBV11-2 and TRBJ2-7; no clear D. Germline assignment: CDR1 SGHAT and CDR2 FQNNGV. This CDR3 region has 14 residues. Trimming removed 4 bases from V and 1 base from J, with 11 bases in between. CDR3 amino acids: CASSWGGRSYEQYF. For the CDR3, the DNA is TGTGCCAGCAGCTGGGGTGGCCGGTCCTACGAGCAGTACTTC.